A single sample is the source of the 30 T cell receptor beta chains below, sequenced in a study of blood T cell repertoires in COVID-19. Measured with immunoSEQ multiplex PCR; TCRdb has only the in-frame clones, and not every one. The data contain 400,000 or so clones, more than 70% of them singletons. Sequences were obtained from PBMCs or T cells enriched from blood (not recorded which). The source is a man between 35 and 55 years old in a cohort exposed to, infected with or recovered from COVID-19 (not recorded which).

The genes are TRBV7-3 and TRBJ2-2, with a tentative D call TRBD1 (5 bases). The CDR3 runs to 15 residues. Trimming took 3 bases from V and 4 from J, leaving 12 bases between them. Germline V gene data show CDR1 as SGHTA and CDR2 as FQGTGA. The CDR3 DNA sequence: TGTGCCAGCAGCTTTCAGGGTCTACGCACCGGGGAGCTGTTTTTT. Translating gives CASSFQGLRTGELFF.

This rearrangement joins TRBV5-6 to TRBJ1-2, with D maybe TRBD1 (5 bases). Germline CDR1 is SGHDT and CDR2 is YYEEEE. Trimming removed 5 bases at V and 4 bases at J, with 12 bases between. CDR3 length: 13 amino acids. The CDR3 nucleotides are TGTGCCAGCAGAGGTTTTACAGGCTATGGCTACACCTTC. It codes for CASRGFTGYGYTF.

This chain links TRBV19 with TRBJ2-2; 8 bases fit TRBD1. Trimming cost V 3 bases and J 4 bases; bases outside gene matches: 7. This CDR3 comprises 16 residues. Per germline, CDR1 LNHDA and CDR2 SQIVND (reference sequence). CDR3 protein: CASSISRGRITGELFF. CDR3 DNA sequence: TGTGCCAGTAGTATTTCCAGGGGGCGCATCACCGGGGAGCTGTTTTTT.

The V call is TRBV5-1, the J call TRBJ1-6; 9 bases are shared with TRBD1. Germline V gene sequence: CDR1 SGHRS, CDR2 YFSETQ. Germline trimming cut 4 bases from V and 10 bases from J; bases unmatched to any gene: 6. The CDR3 covers 14 residues. Here the CDR3 DNA reads TGCGCCAGCAGCCCCGGGACAGGGCACTCACCCCTCCACTTT. It encodes CASSPGTGHSPLHF.

This clone has only one observation. CDR3 sequence: CASSRGTSGSYEQYF. CDR3 coding DNA: TGTGCCAGCAGCCGAGGGACTAGCGGCTCCTACGAGCAGTACTTC. V usage is TRBV6-5 and J usage is TRBJ2-7, with 11 positions matching TRBD2. The length of the CDR3 is 15 residues. In germline, CDR1 is MNHEY, CDR2 SVGAGI. V lost 6 bases to trimming and J lost 0 bases; unmatched junction nucleotides: 4.

The CDR3 protein is CASSLLGTGGTDTQYF. The CDR3 DNA reads TGCGCCAGCAGCTTGCTCGGGACAGGGGGCACAGATACGCAGTATTTT. The gene calls are TRBV5-1 and TRBJ2-3, with 10 bases matching TRBD1. Germline V gene sequence: CDR1 SGHRS, CDR2 YFSETQ. CDR3 length: 16 amino acids. J lost 1 base, V lost 1 base, and 3 bases had no gene match.

This chain connects TRBV28 to TRBJ2-7; 11 positions agree with TRBD1. Germline CDR1 reads MDHEN; CDR2 reads SYDVKM. J gave up 7 bases and V 4 bases, and 15 bases lay outside the gene matches. There are 17 residues in the CDR3. CDR3 coding DNA: TGTGCCAGCAGTTCCACCCTCGGGACAGGGGGGTCCTGGGAGCAGTACTTC. It specifies CASSSTLGTGGSWEQYF.

The chain joins TRBV2 to TRBJ1-4; D is undetermined. The V end was cut by 6 bases, the J end by 10 bases, with 6 bases between. The CDR3 has 10 amino acids. Germline V gene data show CDR1 as SNHLY and CDR2 as FYNNEI. The CDR3 region is CASREVKLFF. The DNA of the CDR3 is TGTGCCAGCAGGGAGGTAAAACTGTTTTTT.

The chain uses TRBV19 and TRBJ1-2, with a possible D match to TRBD1 (5 bases). From germline, CDR1 is LNHDA and CDR2 SQIVND (reference sequence). The CDR3 is 14 residues long. The V end was cut by 0 bases, the J end by 5 bases, with 10 bases between. CDR3 sequence reads: CASSIDRGEYGYTF. Written as DNA, the CDR3 is TGTGCCAGTAGTATAGATAGGGGCGAGTATGGCTACACCTTC.

The V call is TRBV5-1, the J call TRBJ2-2; possibly TRBD2 for D (5 bases). Trimming removed 0 bases from V and 2 bases from J, with 11 bases in between. Germline V gives CDR1 SGHRS, CDR2 YFSETQ. The CDR3 length is 16 residues. The CDR3 loop is CASSLVGITNTGELFF. CDR3 DNA: TGCGCCAGCAGCTTGGTCGGGATTACAAACACCGGGGAGCTGTTTTTT.

J is TRBJ1-1 and V is TRBV7-9; no definite D call. This CDR3 spans 13 amino acids. Germline assignment: CDR1 SEHNR and CDR2 FQNEAQ (reference sequence). Trimming pared 3 bases from V and 1 base from J, leaving 6 bases between. The CDR3, as DNA: TGTGCCAGCAGCTTTACACAGAACACTGAAGCTTTCTTT. Amino acid sequence: CASSFTQNTEAFF. The full variable domain, with the rest looked up from reference TRBV7-9 and TRBJ1-1, is DTGVSQNPRHKITKRGQNVTFRCDPISEHNRLYWYRQTLGQGPEFLTYFQNEAQLEKSRLLSDRFSAERPKGSFSTLEIQRTEQGDSAMYLCASSFTQNTEAFFGQGTRLTVV.

V gene TRBV5-5 combines with J gene TRBJ1-1; 7 bases fit TRBD1. The germline V gene encodes CDR1 SGHKS and CDR2 YYEKEE (reference sequence). The J segment lost 1 base and the V segment lost 4 bases, leaving 7 bases of the junction unmatched. The CDR3 spans 15 residues. The CDR3 spells CASSRQRDRNTEAFF. For the CDR3, the DNA is TGTGCCAGCAGCCGCCAAAGGGACAGGAACACTGAAGCTTTCTTT.

The V gene is TRBV6-5, the J gene TRBJ2-2; D is possibly TRBD1 (6 bases). The CDR3 is 14 amino acids. Germline assignment: CDR1 MNHEY and CDR2 SVGAGI. Trimming stripped 6 bases from V and 7 bases from J, with 15 bases between. The CDR3 loop reads CASREAGASGELFF. CDR3 nucleotide sequence: TGTGCCAGCAGGGAGGCAGGGGCGAGCGGGGAGCTGTTTTTT.

The chain joins TRBV9 to TRBJ1-1; 7 bases fit TRBD1. Germline CDR1 SGDLS, CDR2 YYNGEE. V lost 4 bases to trimming and J lost 2 bases; unmatched junction nucleotides: 8. The CDR3 runs to 15 residues. CDR3 in DNA: TGTGCCAGCAGCCCCGGGGACAGACGAAACACTGAAGCTTTCTTT. Translated: CASSPGDRRNTEAFF. Full variable domain (rest looked up from reference TRBV9 and TRBJ1-1): DSGVTQTPKHLITATGQRVTLRCSPRSGDLSVYWYQQSLDQGLQFLIQYYNGEERAKGNILERFSAQQFPDLHSELNLSSLELGDSALYFCASSPGDRRNTEAFFGQGTRLTVV.

The gene calls are TRBV27 and TRBJ2-4; possible D gene TRBD2, 6 bases. Trimming shortened V by 3 bases and J by 3 bases, and 12 bases separated the two germline ends. Germline loops: CDR1 MNHEY, CDR2 SMNVEV (reference sequence). CDR3 length: 15 residues. The CDR3 spells CASSFGGAGKNIQYF. CDR3 bases: TGTGCCAGCAGTTTTGGGGGAGCGGGCAAAAACATTCAGTACTTC.

The chain joins TRBV13 to TRBJ2-2, with D possibly matching TRBD1 (5 bases). Germline CDR1 reads PRHDT; CDR2 reads FYEKMQ (reference sequence). V lost 7 bases, J lost 1 base, and 7 bases lay in between. The CDR3 is 13 residues long. The CDR3 nucleotides read TGTGCCAGCAAGACAGTGAACACCGGGGAGCTGTTTTTT. Encoded protein: CASKTVNTGELFF.

CDR3 sequence (DNA): TGTGCCAGCTCGCCTCTGGGACTTGGTGGCAATGAGCAGTTCTTC. Its translation: CASSPLGLGGNEQFF. This rearrangement joins TRBV18 to TRBJ2-1; maybe TRBD2 (6 bases). The CDR3 spans 15 residues. CDR1 is KGHSH, CDR2 LQKENI, per germline. Trimming removed 6 bases from V and 6 bases from J, with 18 bases in between.

This sequence joins TRBV11-1 and TRBJ2-3; 8 bases line up with TRBD1. The trim removed 5 bases at V and 0 bases at J, leaving 4 bases unmatched. Per the germline V gene, CDR1 is SGHAT and CDR2 is FQDESV (reference sequence). The CDR3 is 15 residues long. The CDR3, as DNA: TGTGCCAGCAGCCGGACAGGGCATAGCACAGATACGCAGTATTTT. This encodes CASSRTGHSTDTQYF.

The J gene is TRBJ2-1, the V gene TRBV28; TRBD2 matches at 14 bases. Germline-derived CDR1 and CDR2 are MDHEN and SYDVKM. V gave up 6 bases and J gave up 7 bases; unmatched junction bases: 5. The CDR3 is 15 residues long. The CDR3 region is CASRTSGRDGNEQFF. The DNA for the CDR3 is TGTGCCAGCAGGACTAGCGGGAGGGATGGGAATGAGCAGTTCTTC.

The chain uses TRBV5-1 and TRBJ1-1; no clear D. With 0 bases removed from V and 5 bases from J, the gap between germline ends came to 14 bases. The CDR3 consists of 15 residues. From germline, CDR1 is SGHRS and CDR2 YFSETQ. The CDR3 spells CASSLGFPTKTEAFF. CDR3 in DNA: TGCGCCAGCAGCTTGGGATTCCCTACGAAGACTGAAGCTTTCTTT.

V and J are TRBV4-2 and TRBJ2-2; 8 bases align to TRBD2. The V segment lost 2 bases and the J segment 5 bases; nucleotides outside the gene matches: 4. CDR1 and CDR2 (germline): LGHNA, YNFKEQ. This CDR3 spans 15 amino acids. CDR3 nucleotide sequence: TGTGCCAGCAGCCAATCCGGGAGGGGTACCGGGGAGCTGTTTTTT. Its protein product is CASSQSGRGTGELFF.

The CDR3 DNA follows: TGTGCCAGCATCCAAAGGGGGGGTGCAGATACGCAGTATTTT. It encodes CASIQRGGADTQYF. This sequence joins TRBV7-9 and TRBJ2-3; the D gene is possibly TRBD2 (7 bases). The V gene lost 7 bases and the J gene lost 4 bases, with 15 bases spanning the gap. This CDR3 is built from 14 residues. Germline assignment: CDR1 SEHNR and CDR2 FQNEAQ (reference sequence).

This chain links TRBV27 with TRBJ2-2; D is undetermined. This CDR3 comprises 16 residues. Germline loops: CDR1 MNHEY, CDR2 SMNVEV (reference sequence). Trimming stripped 5 bases from V and 0 bases from J, with 13 bases between. CDR3 residues: CASSPPLRSNTGELFF. CDR3 coding DNA: TGTGCCAGCAGTCCCCCCTTGCGGTCGAACACCGGGGAGCTGTTTTTT.

This chain connects TRBV28 to TRBJ1-3; tentatively, D is TRBD1 (6 bases). The germline V and J ends were trimmed by 1 base and 3 bases, with 10 bases remaining between them. This CDR3 has 15 residues. Germline loops: CDR1 MDHEN, CDR2 SYDVKM. The CDR3 protein is CASSLSQGIGNTIYF. CDR3 sequence (DNA): TGTGCCAGCAGTTTATCACAGGGAATTGGAAACACCATATATTTT.

The chain joins TRBV5-3 to TRBJ1-5, with D possibly matching TRBD1 (5 bases). TRBV5-3 is an open reading frame whose function is uncertain. Between the trimmed V and J ends, which lost 4 bases and 4 bases, there was a span of 18 bases. This CDR3 is built from 16 residues. CDR3 DNA sequence: TGTGCCAGAAGCGGGGCCTCGGTGGGGCGGAATCAGCCCCAGCATTTT. Encoded protein: CARSGASVGRNQPQHF.

The count of this clone is one. This sequence joins TRBV7-2 and TRBJ2-7; 14 bases are shared with TRBD2. The CDR3 extends over 16 amino acids. Germline V CDR1 and CDR2: SGHTA, FQGNSA. J lost 4 bases, V lost 5 bases, and 7 bases had no gene match. Written as DNA, the CDR3 is TGTGCCAGCAGCATCAGACTAGCGGGAGGGCGGTACGAGCAGTACTTC. Translation gives CASSIRLAGGRYEQYF.

The CDR3 DNA reads TGTGCCAGCAGCCAGGCTGGACTAGCCAAAAACATTCAGTACTTC. Its protein product is CASSQAGLAKNIQYF. This sequence joins TRBV3-1 (or the pseudogene TRBV3-2) and TRBJ2-4; D perhaps matches TRBD2 (5 bases). There are 15 residues in the CDR3. The V gene lost 3 bases and the J gene lost 0 bases, with 9 bases spanning the gap. From germline, CDR1 is LGHDT and CDR2 YNNKEL (reference sequence).

The chain has TRBV5-4 and TRBJ2-2, with TRBD2 matching over 12 bases. Per the germline V gene, CDR1 is SGHNT and CDR2 is YYREEE (reference sequence). V lost 1 base, J lost 6 bases, and 7 bases stayed unmatched. The CDR3 length is 17 residues. The CDR3 here is CASSLLGLAGRAGELFF. CDR3 DNA: TGTGCCAGCAGCTTGCTCGGACTAGCGGGACGCGCCGGGGAGCTGTTTTTT.

The chain employs TRBV30 and TRBJ2-5; possible D gene TRBD2, 6 bases. The CDR3 extends over 13 amino acids. Germline CDR1 reads GTSNPN; CDR2 reads SVGIG (reference sequence). Trimming took 7 bases from V and 3 from J, leaving 15 bases between them. DNA of the CDR3: TGTGCCTCTGCCGGGACTCAAGAAGAGACCCAGTACTTC. Residues: CASAGTQEETQYF. Full variable domain (outside the CDR3, taken from reference TRBV30 and TRBJ2-5): SQTIHQWPATLVQPVGSPLSLECTVEGTSNPNLYWYRQAAGRGLQLLFYSVGIGQISSEVPQNLSASRPQDRQFILSSKKLLLSDSGFYLCASAGTQEETQYFGPGTRLLVL.

The chain recombines TRBV10-3 with TRBJ2-1; 7 nucleotides agree with TRBD2. Germline assignment: CDR1 ENHRY and CDR2 SYGVKD. J lost 9 bases, V lost 7 bases, and 9 bases had no gene match. This CDR3 is 13 amino acids long. The CDR3 reads CAITAGISGEQFF. CDR3 DNA sequence: TGTGCCATCACAGCGGGGATAAGTGGTGAGCAGTTCTTC.